This T cell receptor (beta chain) derives from a study of tumor-infiltrating lymphocytes in oesophageal squamous cell carcinoma. TCRdb ran MiXCR on the PCR reads and lists one entry per CDR3 protein. Among just over 15,000 distinct CDR3 sequences listed, about 50% were seen once. Trimming cost V 11 bases and J 2 bases, with 9 bases left between them. The CDR3 has 11 amino acids. Germline CDR1 reads LNHDA; CDR2 reads SQIVND (reference sequence). The V gene is TRBV19, the J gene TRBJ2-5, with D perhaps TRBD2 (5 bases). Material: esophageal tumor tissue. The sequence came from a female donor with esophageal squamous cell carcinoma. The CDR3, as DNA: TGTGCCGCGGGCCTTCAAGAGACCCAGTACTTC. Translating it yields CAAGLQETQYF.